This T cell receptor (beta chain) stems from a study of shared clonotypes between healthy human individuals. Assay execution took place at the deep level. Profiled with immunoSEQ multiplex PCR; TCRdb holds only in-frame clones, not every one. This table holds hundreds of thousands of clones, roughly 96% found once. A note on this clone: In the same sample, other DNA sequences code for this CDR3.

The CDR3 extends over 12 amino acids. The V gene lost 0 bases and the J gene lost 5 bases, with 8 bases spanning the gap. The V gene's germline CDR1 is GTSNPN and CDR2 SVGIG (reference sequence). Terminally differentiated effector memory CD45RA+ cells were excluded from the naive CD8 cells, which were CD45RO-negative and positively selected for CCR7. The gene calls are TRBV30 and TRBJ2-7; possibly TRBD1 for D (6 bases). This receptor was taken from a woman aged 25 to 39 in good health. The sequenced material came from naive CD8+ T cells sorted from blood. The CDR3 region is CAWSVQGDEQYF. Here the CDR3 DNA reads TGTGCCTGGAGTGTACAGGGCGACGAGCAGTACTTC.